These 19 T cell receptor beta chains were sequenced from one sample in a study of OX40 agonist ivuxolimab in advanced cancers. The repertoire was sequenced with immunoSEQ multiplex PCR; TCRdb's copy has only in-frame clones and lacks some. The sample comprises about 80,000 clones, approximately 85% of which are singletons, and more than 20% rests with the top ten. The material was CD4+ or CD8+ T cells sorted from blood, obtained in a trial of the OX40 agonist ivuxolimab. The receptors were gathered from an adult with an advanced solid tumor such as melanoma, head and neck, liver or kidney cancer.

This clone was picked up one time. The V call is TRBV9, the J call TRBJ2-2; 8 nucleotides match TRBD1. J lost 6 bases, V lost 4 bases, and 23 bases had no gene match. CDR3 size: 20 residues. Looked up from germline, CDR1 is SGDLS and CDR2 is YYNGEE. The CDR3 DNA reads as TGTGCCAGCAGCTCCCTTCCTGGGACAGGAGCGAACCCAGGGGCCGGGGAGCTGTTTTTT. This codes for CASSSLPGTGANPGAGELFF.

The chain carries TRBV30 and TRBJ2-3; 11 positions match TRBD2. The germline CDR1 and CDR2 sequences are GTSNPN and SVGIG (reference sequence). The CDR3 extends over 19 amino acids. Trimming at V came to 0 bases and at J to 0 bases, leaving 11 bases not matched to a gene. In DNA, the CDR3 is TGTGCCTGGAGTGTGGGACTAGCGGACCCACGAGGAAGCACAGATACGCAGTATTTT. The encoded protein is CAWSVGLADPRGSTDTQYF.

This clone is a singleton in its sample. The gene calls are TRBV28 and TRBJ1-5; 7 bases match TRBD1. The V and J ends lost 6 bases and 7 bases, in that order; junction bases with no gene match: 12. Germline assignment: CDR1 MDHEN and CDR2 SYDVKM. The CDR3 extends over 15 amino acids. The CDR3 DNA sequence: TGTGCCAGCAGCCCTGACAGGGCCGGCGGACAGCCCCAGCATTTT. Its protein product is CASSPDRAGGQPQHF.

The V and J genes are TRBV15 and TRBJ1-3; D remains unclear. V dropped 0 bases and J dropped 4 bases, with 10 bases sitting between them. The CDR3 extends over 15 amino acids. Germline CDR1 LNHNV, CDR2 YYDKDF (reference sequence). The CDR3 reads CATSRDRLTGNTIYF. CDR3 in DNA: TGTGCCACCAGCAGAGATCGCCTGACCGGAAACACCATATATTTT.

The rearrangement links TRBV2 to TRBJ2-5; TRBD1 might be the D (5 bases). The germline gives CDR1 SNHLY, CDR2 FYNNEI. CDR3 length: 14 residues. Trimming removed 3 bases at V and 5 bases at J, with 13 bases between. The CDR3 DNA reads TGTGCCAGCAGTGATCAGGGAAGGACGGAGACCCAGTACTTC. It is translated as CASSDQGRTETQYF.

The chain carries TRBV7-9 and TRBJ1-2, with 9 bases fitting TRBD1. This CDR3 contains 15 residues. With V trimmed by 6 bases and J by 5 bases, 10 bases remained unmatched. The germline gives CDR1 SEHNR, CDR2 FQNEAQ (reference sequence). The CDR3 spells CASSSARDRVYGYTF. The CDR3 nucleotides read TGTGCCAGCAGTTCTGCCCGGGACAGGGTATATGGCTACACCTTC.

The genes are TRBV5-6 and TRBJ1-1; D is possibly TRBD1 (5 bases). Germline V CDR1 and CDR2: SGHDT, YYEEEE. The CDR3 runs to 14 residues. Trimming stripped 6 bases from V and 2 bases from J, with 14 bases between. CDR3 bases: TGTGCCAGCACCCTCCTAACAGGTAACACTGAAGCTTTCTTT. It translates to CASTLLTGNTEAFF.

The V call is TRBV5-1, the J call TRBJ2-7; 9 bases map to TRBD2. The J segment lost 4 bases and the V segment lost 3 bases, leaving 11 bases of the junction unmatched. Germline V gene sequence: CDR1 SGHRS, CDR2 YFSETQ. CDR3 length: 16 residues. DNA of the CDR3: TGCGCCAGCAGCTACCGAGCCCTAGCGGGGACATACGAGCAGTACTTC. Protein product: CASSYRALAGTYEQYF.

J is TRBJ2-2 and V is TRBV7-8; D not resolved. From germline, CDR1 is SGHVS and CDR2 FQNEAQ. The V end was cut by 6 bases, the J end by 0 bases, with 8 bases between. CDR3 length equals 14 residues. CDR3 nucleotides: TGTGCCAGCAGGTCAAGTACGAACACCGGGGAGCTGTTTTTT. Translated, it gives CASRSSTNTGELFF.

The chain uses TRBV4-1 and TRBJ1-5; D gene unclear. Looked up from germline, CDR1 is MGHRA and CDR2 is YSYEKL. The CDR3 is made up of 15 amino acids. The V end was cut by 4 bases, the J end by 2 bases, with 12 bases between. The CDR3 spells CASSLEPRGNQPQHF. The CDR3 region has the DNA TGCGCCAGCAGCCTGGAGCCTCGGGGCAATCAGCCCCAGCATTTT.

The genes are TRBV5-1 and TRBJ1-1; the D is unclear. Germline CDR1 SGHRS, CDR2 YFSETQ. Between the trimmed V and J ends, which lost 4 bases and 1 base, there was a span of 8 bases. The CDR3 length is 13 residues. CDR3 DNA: TGCGCCAGCAGCCAAGGCGAGAACACTGAAGCTTTCTTT. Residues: CASSQGENTEAFF.

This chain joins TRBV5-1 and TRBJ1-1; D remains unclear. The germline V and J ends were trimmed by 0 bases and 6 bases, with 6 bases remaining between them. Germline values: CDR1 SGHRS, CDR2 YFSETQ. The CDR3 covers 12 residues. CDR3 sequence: CASSLGQAEAFF. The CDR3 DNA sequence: TGCGCCAGCAGCTTGGGCCAGGCTGAAGCTTTCTTT.

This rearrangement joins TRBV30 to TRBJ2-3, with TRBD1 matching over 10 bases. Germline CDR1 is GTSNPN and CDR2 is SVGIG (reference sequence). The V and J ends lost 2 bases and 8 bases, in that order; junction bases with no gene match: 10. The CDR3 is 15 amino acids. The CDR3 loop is CAWSLTGGSQGTQYF. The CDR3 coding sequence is TGTGCCTGGAGTCTGACAGGGGGCTCACAAGGTACGCAGTATTTT.

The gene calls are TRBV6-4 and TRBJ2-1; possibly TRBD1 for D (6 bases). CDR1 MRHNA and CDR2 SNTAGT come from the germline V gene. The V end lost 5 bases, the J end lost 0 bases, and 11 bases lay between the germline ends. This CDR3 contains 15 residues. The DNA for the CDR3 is TGTGCCAGCAGTCAGGAGGACAGCTCCTACAATGAGCAGTTCTTC. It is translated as CASSQEDSSYNEQFF.

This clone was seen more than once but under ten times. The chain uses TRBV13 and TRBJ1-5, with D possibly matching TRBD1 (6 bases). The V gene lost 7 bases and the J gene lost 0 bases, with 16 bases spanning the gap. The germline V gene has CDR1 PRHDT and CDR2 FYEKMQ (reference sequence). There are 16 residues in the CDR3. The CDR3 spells CASTRRGADSNQPQHF. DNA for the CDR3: TGTGCCAGCACTCGGCGGGGGGCGGATAGCAATCAGCCCCAGCATTTT.

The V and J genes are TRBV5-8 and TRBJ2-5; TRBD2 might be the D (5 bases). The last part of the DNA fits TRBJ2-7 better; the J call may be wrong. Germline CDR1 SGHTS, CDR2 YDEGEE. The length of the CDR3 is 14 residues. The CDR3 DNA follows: TGTGCCAGCAGCTTAATAGCGTGGTCCTACGAGCAGTACTTC. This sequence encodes CASSLIAWSYEQYF.

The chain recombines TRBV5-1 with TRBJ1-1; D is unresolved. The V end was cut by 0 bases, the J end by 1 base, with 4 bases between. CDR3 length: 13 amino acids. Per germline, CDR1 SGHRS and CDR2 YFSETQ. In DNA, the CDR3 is TGCGCCAGCAGCTTGGACCGGAACACTGAAGCTTTCTTT. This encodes CASSLDRNTEAFF.

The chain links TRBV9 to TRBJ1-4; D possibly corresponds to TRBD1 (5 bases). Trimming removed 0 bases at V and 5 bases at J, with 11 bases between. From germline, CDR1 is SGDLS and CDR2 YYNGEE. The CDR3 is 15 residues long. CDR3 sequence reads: CASSVGGTGNEKLFF. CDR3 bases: TGTGCCAGCAGCGTAGGGGGGACGGGGAATGAAAAACTGTTTTTT.

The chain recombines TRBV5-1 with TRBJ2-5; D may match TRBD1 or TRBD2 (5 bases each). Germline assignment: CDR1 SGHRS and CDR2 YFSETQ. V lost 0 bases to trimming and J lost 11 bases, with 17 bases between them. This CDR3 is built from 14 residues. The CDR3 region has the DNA TGCGCCAGCAGCTTGGAGGGGAACTTAGGGGAGCAGTACTTC. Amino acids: CASSLEGNLGEQYF.